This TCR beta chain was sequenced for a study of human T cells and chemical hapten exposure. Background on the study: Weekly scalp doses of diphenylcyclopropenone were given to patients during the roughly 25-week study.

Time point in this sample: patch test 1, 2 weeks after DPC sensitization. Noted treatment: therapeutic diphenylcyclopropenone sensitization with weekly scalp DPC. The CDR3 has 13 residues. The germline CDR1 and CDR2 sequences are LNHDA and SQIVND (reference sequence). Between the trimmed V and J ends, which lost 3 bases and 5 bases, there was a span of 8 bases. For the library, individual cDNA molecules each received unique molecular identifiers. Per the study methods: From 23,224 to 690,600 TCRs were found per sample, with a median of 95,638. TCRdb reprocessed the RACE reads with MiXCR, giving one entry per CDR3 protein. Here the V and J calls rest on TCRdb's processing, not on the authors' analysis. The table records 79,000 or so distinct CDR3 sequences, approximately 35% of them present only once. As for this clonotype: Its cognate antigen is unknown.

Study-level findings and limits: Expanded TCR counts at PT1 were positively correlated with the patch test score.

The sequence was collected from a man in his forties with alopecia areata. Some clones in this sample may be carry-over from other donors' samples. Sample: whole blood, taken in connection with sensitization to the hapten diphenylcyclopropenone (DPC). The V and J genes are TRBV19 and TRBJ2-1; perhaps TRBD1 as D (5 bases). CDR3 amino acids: CASSIIRDNEQFF. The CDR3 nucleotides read TGTGCCAGTAGTATCATCAGGGACAATGAGCAGTTCTTC. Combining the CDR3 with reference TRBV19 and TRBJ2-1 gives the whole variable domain DGGITQSPKYLFRKEGQNVTLSCEQNLNHDAMYWYRQDPGQGLRLIYYSQIVNDFQKGDIAEGYSVSREKKESFPLTVTSAQKNPTAFYLCASSIIRDNEQFFGPGTRLTVL.